The 23 T cell receptor beta chains below come from one sample, sequenced in a study of T cell changes during pregnancy in multiple sclerosis. Using immunoSEQ multiplex PCR, the repertoire was profiled, and TCRdb retains in-frame clones only, with some absent. The sample holds around 48,000 clones, approximately 92% seen once. Sequenced here: CD4+ T cells from peripheral blood mononuclear cells, sampled in the third trimester of pregnancy. These receptor sequences come from a female donor with multiple sclerosis, enrolled in a pregnancy study.

The J gene is TRBJ1-1, the V gene TRBV18; D is unresolved. V lost 4 bases and J 1 base, leaving 7 bases between the germline ends. Germline CDR1 and CDR2: KGHSH and LQKENI. The CDR3 spans 13 residues. CDR3 DNA: TGTGCCAGCTCACTTACAGAGAACACTGAAGCTTTCTTT. Its protein is CASSLTENTEAFF.

The J gene is TRBJ2-5, the V gene TRBV15; possible D gene TRBD1, 5 bases. The CDR3 has 14 residues. Per the germline V gene, CDR1 is LNHNV and CDR2 is YYDKDF (reference sequence). The V end was cut by 0 bases, the J end by 4 bases, with 9 bases between. The chain's CDR3 is CATSRDRAAETQYF. As DNA, the CDR3 is TGTGCCACCAGCAGAGACAGGGCAGCAGAGACCCAGTACTTC.

This chain joins TRBV10-1 and TRBJ2-7; TRBD1 agrees at 8 bases. J was trimmed by 3 bases and V by 11 bases; bases with no gene match: 6. CDR1 is WNHNN, CDR2 SYGVQD, per germline (reference sequence). The CDR3 sequence is 12 residues long. In DNA, the CDR3 is TGCGCCCCTCGGGACAGGCTCTACGAGCAGTACTTC. Protein: CAPRDRLYEQYF.

In DNA form, the CDR3 reads TGTGCCAGCAGAACAGGGCCGGGCGGTCAGCCCCAGCATTTT. It yields the protein CASRTGPGGQPQHF. The chain couples TRBV6-1 to TRBJ1-5; a possible D gene is TRBD1 (6 bases). Germline CDR1 and CDR2: MNHNS and SASEGT. CDR3 length equals 14 residues. V lost 6 bases to trimming and J lost 6 bases, with 15 bases between them.

This chain links TRBV2 with TRBJ1-1, with a tentative D call TRBD1 (5 bases). V was trimmed by 5 bases and J by 2 bases, leaving 9 bases between them. Per germline, CDR1 SNHLY and CDR2 FYNNEI. The CDR3 loop spans 13 amino acids. The CDR3 sequence: CASSLDSNTEAFF. The CDR3 DNA is TGTGCCAGCAGTCTCGACAGTAACACTGAAGCTTTCTTT.

This clone appeared once. The J gene is TRBJ2-7, the V gene TRBV28, with TRBD1 matching 9 bases. This CDR3 has 16 amino acids. The V gene's germline CDR1 is MDHEN and CDR2 SYDVKM. J lost 6 bases, V lost 6 bases, and 15 bases had no gene match. The CDR3 DNA follows: TGTGCCAGCAGAAACGGTGGGGGACAGGGAAGGGGCGAGCAGTACTTC. Its translation is CASRNGGGQGRGEQYF.

This clone was seen just once. The CDR3 region is CASSFLAGTYNEQFF. DNA of the CDR3: TGTGCCAGCAGCTTTCTAGCGGGAACATACAATGAGCAGTTCTTC. This chain joins TRBV7-9 and TRBJ2-1; TRBD2 aligns across 9 bases. The V and J ends lost 3 bases and 4 bases, in that order; junction bases with no gene match: 4. CDR3 size: 15 residues. Germline V gene sequence: CDR1 SEHNR, CDR2 FQNEAQ (reference sequence).

The sample holds one count of this clone. The chain carries TRBV7-2 and TRBJ2-1; 10 nucleotides match TRBD1. From germline, CDR1 is SGHTA and CDR2 FQGNSA. V was clipped by 7 bases and J by 4 bases; unmatched bases: 7. This CDR3 has 15 amino acids. The CDR3 nucleotides are TGTGCCAGCATCCCACGGGGACAGGGGTACAATGAGCAGTTCTTC. It is translated as CASIPRGQGYNEQFF.

V usage is TRBV6-5 and J usage is TRBJ2-1; 9 bases map to TRBD1. Germline CDR1 and CDR2: MNHEY and SVGAGI. Trimming at V came to 6 bases and at J to 1 base, leaving 1 base not matched to a gene. The CDR3 covers 14 residues. CDR3 nucleotide sequence: TGTGCCAGCAGGGGGACAGGGTCCTACAATGAGCAGTTCTTC. Translation gives CASRGTGSYNEQFF.

V and J are TRBV5-4 and TRBJ2-3; 7 nucleotides align to TRBD2. The J segment lost 0 bases and the V segment lost 4 bases, leaving 2 bases of the junction unmatched. The germline gives CDR1 SGHNT, CDR2 YYREEE (reference sequence). CDR3 length equals 14 residues. CDR3 amino acids: CASSTSVSTDTQYF. The CDR3 DNA is TGTGCCAGCAGCACTAGCGTTAGCACAGATACGCAGTATTTT.

V is TRBV28 and J is TRBJ2-7; 10 bases align to TRBD2. The CDR3 runs 12 residues. Germline CDR1 MDHEN, CDR2 SYDVKM. The CDR3 sequence is CATTSGPAEQYF. DNA for the CDR3: TGTGCTACGACTAGCGGGCCGGCCGAGCAGTACTTC.

The J gene is TRBJ1-2, the V gene TRBV11-2; TRBD1 is a possible D gene (6 bases). The germline V gene encodes CDR1 SGHAT and CDR2 FQNNGV. The V and J ends lost 5 bases and 7 bases respectively, with 23 bases between them. The CDR3 totals 16 residues. CDR3 in DNA: TGTGCCAGCAGCGACCGGAGGAGGGGGGGTTTCTCTGGCTACACCTTC. Encoded protein: CASSDRRRGGFSGYTF.

The chain joins TRBV5-1 to TRBJ1-2; no firm D call. V dropped 4 bases and J dropped 3 bases, with 13 bases sitting between them. Germline V gene sequence: CDR1 SGHRS, CDR2 YFSETQ. This CDR3 is built from 14 residues. The CDR3 DNA reads as TGCGCCAGCAGCACTTCCTCGCAATACTATGGCTACACCTTC. Translated, it gives CASSTSSQYYGYTF. The whole variable domain, filled in from reference TRBV5-1 and TRBJ1-2, reads KAGVTQTPRYLIKTRGQQVTLSCSPISGHRSVSWYQQTPGQGLQFLFEYFSETQRNKGNFPGRFSGRQFSNSRSEMNVSTLELGDSALYLCASSTSSQYYGYTFGSGTRLTVV.

The chain uses TRBV30 and TRBJ2-5, with D tentatively TRBD1 (5 bases). Germline CDR1 GTSNPN, CDR2 SVGIG (reference sequence). CDR3 length equals 15 residues. The V end was cut by 0 bases, the J end by 3 bases, with 14 bases between. The CDR3 DNA follows: TGTGCCTGGAGTGTACTTGGCAGGGCCGAAGAGACCCAGTACTTC. It yields the protein CAWSVLGRAEETQYF.

The chain joins TRBV2 to TRBJ1-5; D remains ambiguous. CDR3 length: 15 amino acids. The germline V gene has CDR1 SNHLY and CDR2 FYNNEI. Trimming took 4 bases from V and 1 from J, leaving 11 bases between them. The CDR3 DNA sequence: TGTGCCAGCAGTGCCGGTGGGCAGAGCAATCAGCCCCAGCATTTT. Protein: CASSAGGQSNQPQHF.

The chain uses TRBV29-1 and TRBJ2-5; the D gene is possibly TRBD1 (6 bases). CDR3 length: 16 amino acids. Germline values: CDR1 SQVTM, CDR2 ANQGSEA. Trimming removed 8 bases at V and 1 base at J, with 23 bases between. In nucleotides, the CDR3 is TGCAGCTTACGCAGGACAGCGTATACTCCCCAAGAGACCCAGTACTTC. It codes for CSLRRTAYTPQETQYF.

The rearrangement joins TRBV2 to TRBJ1-5; D is possibly TRBD1 (6 bases). The V gene lost 5 bases and the J gene lost 5 bases, with 16 bases spanning the gap. The germline V gene has CDR1 SNHLY and CDR2 FYNNEI. The CDR3 spans 15 residues. Here the CDR3 DNA reads TGTGCCAGCAGTCCGGGACAATCAAAATATCAGCCCCAGCATTTT. As protein: CASSPGQSKYQPQHF. Drawing the rest from reference TRBV2 and TRBJ1-5, the complete variable domain is EPEVTQTPSHQVTQMGQEVILRCVPISNHLYFYWYRQILGQKVEFLVSFYNNEISEKSEIFDDQFSVERPDGSNFTLKIRSTKLEDSAMYFCASSPGQSKYQPQHFGDGTRLSIL.

The chain carries TRBV5-1 and TRBJ2-2, with D maybe TRBD2 (5 bases). This CDR3 comprises 17 residues. V shed 4 bases and J shed 5 bases, with 21 bases lying between them. Germline CDR1 reads SGHRS; CDR2 reads YFSETQ. The CDR3 coding sequence is TGCGCCAGCAGCCTGGGTTCCTCTTTAGGCGGGACCGGGGAGCTGTTTTTT. Protein product: CASSLGSSLGGTGELFF.

The chain recombines TRBV6-6 with TRBJ2-7, with TRBD2 identical over 9 bases. The length of the CDR3 is 16 residues. From germline, CDR1 is MNHNY and CDR2 SVGAGI (reference sequence). Unmatched junction bases numbered 11, after V lost 2 bases and J lost 6 bases. The CDR3 bases are TGTGCCAGCAGTTACCTCGGGACTAGCTCCCCGCGCGAGCAGTACTTC. Translated, it gives CASSYLGTSSPREQYF.

The chain employs TRBV28 and TRBJ1-2; D gene unclear. Germline V gene sequence: CDR1 MDHEN, CDR2 SYDVKM. Trimming took off 5 bases at V and 2 bases at J, with 9 bases between the two ends. This CDR3 contains 13 residues. The CDR3 DNA sequence: TGTGCCAGCAGTCCGCCAGGAAACTATGGCTACACCTTC. Translating gives CASSPPGNYGYTF.

The V gene is TRBV18, the J gene TRBJ1-4, with TRBD1 as a possible D gene (5 bases). V was cut by 4 bases and J by 4 bases, with 16 bases left in between. Germline lookup yields CDR1 KGHSH and CDR2 LQKENI. CDR3 length: 16 residues. The CDR3 sequence is CASSQTGQGLNEKLFF. CDR3 nucleotides: TGTGCCAGCTCACAAACCGGACAAGGCCTTAATGAAAAACTGTTTTTT. Variable domain in full (rest from reference TRBV18 and TRBJ1-4): NAGVMQNPRHLVRRRGQEARLRCSPMKGHSHVYWYRQLPEEGLKFMVYLQKENIIDESGMPKERFSAEFPKEGPSILRIQQVVRGDSAAYFCASSQTGQGLNEKLFFGSGTQLSVL.

V is TRBV14 and J is TRBJ2-1; TRBD2 agrees at 8 bases. Germline V lookup: CDR1 SGHDN, CDR2 FVKESK. Trimming removed 0 bases from V and 1 base from J; junction bases left unmatched: 23. CDR3 length equals 23 residues. The CDR3 DNA follows: TGTGCCAGCAGCCAAGATCCGAAGTCTTTGAGGAGCGGGAGCTCCCCTTCCTACAATGAGCAGTTCTTC. This codes for CASSQDPKSLRSGSSPSYNEQFF.

This clone has only one observation. The chain has TRBV5-4 and TRBJ2-1; D remains ambiguous. This CDR3 is 13 amino acids long. Germline CDR1 and CDR2: SGHNT and YYREEE (reference sequence). V was cut by 3 bases and J by 4 bases, with 8 bases left in between. The CDR3 sequence is CASSSVDYNEQFF. DNA for the CDR3: TGTGCCAGCAGCTCAGTCGATTACAATGAGCAGTTCTTC.